The rows below give T cell receptor beta chains drawn from one sample of a study of T-cell reconstitution after alpha-beta-depleted transplantation in children. TCRdb independently ran MiXCR on the PCR reads; one entry per CDR3 protein. The sample shows 700,000 to 950,000 distinct CDR3 sequences, roughly 15% of them seen only once. This sample comprised PBMCs, mostly from graft donor cells, obtained 360 days after TCRalphabeta/CD19-depleted stem cell transplant. The receptors derive from a male patient aged 5 to 17 who had a stem cell transplant for acute lymphoblastic leukemia, so the T cells may come from the graft donor. Both conserved end residues are part of each CDR3. A D gene is named only where the DNA matches it firmly. The listing skips clone size in some rows; elsewhere it reads once, few, many or a size class.

j_call v_call d_call clone_size cdr3_nt cdr3_aa
TRBJ2-1 TRBV11-2 TRBD2 NA TGTGCCAGCAGCTTATGGCGGGAGGGGATTTCGTTCTTC CASSLWREGISFF
TRBJ2-3 TRBV5-1 TRBD2 NA TGCGCCAGCAGCTTTCTAGCGGGAGGGCCAGATACGCAGTATTTT CASSFLAGGPDTQYF
TRBJ2-5 TRBV18 TRBD2 NA TGTGCCAGCTCACCCCTAGCGGGGGGTTTACAAGAGACCCAGTACTTC CASSPLAGGLQETQYF
TRBJ1-2 TRBV5-1 NA few TGCGCCAGCAGCTTGGATGGGGCGAGTGGCTACACCTTC CASSLDGASGYTF
TRBJ2-2 TRBV6-5 TRBD2 many TGTGCCAGCAGTTACACAATTAGCGGGAGGGCCACCGGGGAGCTGTTTTTT CASSYTISGRATGELFF
TRBJ2-2 TRBV3-1 NA many TGTGCCAGCAGCCCACGTCTGAGGGGGATGAACACCGGGGAGCTGTTTTTT CASSPRLRGMNTGELFF
TRBJ2-5 TRBV29-1 TRBD1 few TGCAGCGCCAACCCCGGGACAGCCCAAGAGACCCAGTACTTC CSANPGTAQETQYF
TRBJ2-3 TRBV4-1 NA NA TGCGCCAGCAGCCATATCCAGAAGTCTAGCACAGATACGCAGTATTTT CASSHIQKSSTDTQYF
TRBJ2-1 TRBV5-1 TRBD2 many TGCGCCAGCATCGAGGGGACTAGCGAATACAATGAGCAGTTCTTC CASIEGTSEYNEQFF
TRBJ1-2 TRBV7-2 NA NA TGTGCCAGCAGCCCTTGGACGGACTTAGGCTACACCTTC CASSPWTDLGYTF
TRBJ2-7 TRBV20-1 TRBD1 few TGCAGTGCTAGAGATCCGGACAGGGACGAGCAGTACTTC CSARDPDRDEQYF
TRBJ2-7 TRBV6-1 NA NA TGTGCCAGCAGTACGGGACCAGATGGGGCCTTGGAGGAGCAGTACTTC CASSTGPDGALEEQYF
TRBJ2-3 TRBV24-1 TRBD1 NA TGTGCCACCAGTGATTTGGGACAGGGAACAGATACGCAGTATTTT CATSDLGQGTDTQYF
TRBJ2-7 TRBV12-3/TRBV12-4 NA many TGTGCCAGCAGTTTATTACCGGTAAACTACGAGCAGTACTTC CASSLLPVNYEQYF
TRBJ2-5 TRBV28 NA NA TGTGCCAGCAGTGGGGGCGGACTAGTTTGGGAGACCCAGTACTTC CASSGGGLVWETQYF
TRBJ2-5 TRBV20-1 TRBD2 few TGCAGTGCTAGAGATATGAGACTAGCGGGAGAGACCCAGTACTTC CSARDMRLAGETQYF
TRBJ2-3 TRBV18 NA NA TGTGCCAGCTCACCGACCAGGAGGTCTAGCACAGATACGCAGTATTTT CASSPTRRSSTDTQYF
TRBJ2-1 TRBV5-1 TRBD2 few TGCGCCAGCAGCATAAGACTAGCTATCAATGAGCAGTTCTTC CASSIRLAINEQFF
TRBJ2-1 TRBV12-3/TRBV12-4 TRBD1 NA TGTGCCAGCAGATGGGGGAGGGGACAGGGAGACAATGAGCAGTTCTTC CASRWGRGQGDNEQFF
TRBJ2-3 TRBV27 NA many TGTGCCAGCAGTCGGCCGGGACTTTCGGATACGCAGTATTTT CASSRPGLSDTQYF
TRBJ2-3 TRBV2 NA few TGTGCCAGCACCGAACAGGGTACAGATACGCAGTATTTT CASTEQGTDTQYF
TRBJ2-1 TRBV27 NA many TGTGCCAGCAGTTCCCTAGGAGGGAATGAGCAGTTCTTC CASSSLGGNEQFF
TRBJ2-7 TRBV29-1 TRBD1 NA TGCAGCGCTGTGACAGGGGCCTACGAGCAGTACTTC CSAVTGAYEQYF
TRBJ2-5 TRBV2 NA NA TGTGCCAGCAGGCCCGACTGGGGGGAGGTGACCCAGTACTTC CASRPDWGEVTQYF
TRBJ2-1 TRBV12-3/TRBV12-4 TRBD1 NA TGTGCCAGCAGCTCCCGGTCGGGACAGCCTTACAATGAGCAGTTCTTC CASSSRSGQPYNEQFF
TRBJ2-7 TRBV12-3/TRBV12-4 NA few TGTGCCAGCAGTATACTGACAGGAGGTTACGAGCAGTACTTC CASSILTGGYEQYF
TRBJ2-7 TRBV10-3 NA NA TGTGCTCTGGGCGGGCCGCTTAGCTACGAGCAGTACTTC CALGGPLSYEQYF